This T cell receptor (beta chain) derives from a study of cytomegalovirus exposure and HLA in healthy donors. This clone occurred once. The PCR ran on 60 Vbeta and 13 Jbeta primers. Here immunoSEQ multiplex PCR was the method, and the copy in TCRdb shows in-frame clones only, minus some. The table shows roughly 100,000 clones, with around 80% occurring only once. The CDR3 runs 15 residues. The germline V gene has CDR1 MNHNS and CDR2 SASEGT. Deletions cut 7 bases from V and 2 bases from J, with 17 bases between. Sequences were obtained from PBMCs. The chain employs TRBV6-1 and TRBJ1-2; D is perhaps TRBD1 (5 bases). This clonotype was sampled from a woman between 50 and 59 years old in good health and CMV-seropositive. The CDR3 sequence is CASTHRTAGNYGYTF. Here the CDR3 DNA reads TGTGCCAGCACCCATAGGACGGCAGGGAACTATGGCTACACCTTC.